The sample holds a few counts of the clone carrying this T cell receptor beta chain. Its antigen remains unidentified. cDNA serving as the sequencing template came from extracted, reverse transcribed RNA. Profiled with immunoSEQ multiplex PCR; TCRdb holds only in-frame clones, not every one. In the table there are about 290,000 clones, 58% of which are singletons. These data originate in a study of CD8+ T cells in alopecia areata. About the research overall: Patients remained on tofacitinib for 6 to 18 months and then went 6 months without it.

Study results and caveats: Lesional scalp displayed greater clonality than normal scalp, most notably in alopecia totalis/universalis.

As to treatment: oral pan-JAK inhibitor, 5-10 mg twice daily. Individuals with alopecia areata gave both lesional scalp punch biopsies and peripheral blood for collection. PBMCs, the starting material, were the source of sorted CD4+ and CD8+ T cells. V dropped 2 bases and J dropped 5 bases, with 7 bases sitting between them. There are 13 residues in the CDR3. Germline CDR1 SGHTA, CDR2 FQGNSA. The material was CD4+ T cells sorted from blood, obtained at week 24, from a patient treated with tofacitinib. The V call is TRBV7-2, the J call TRBJ1-5; D gene ambiguous. This clonotype was sampled from a human donor with alopecia areata. In nucleotides, the CDR3 is TGTGCCAGCAGCTTAACGGACGATCAGCCCCAGCATTTT. Translation gives CASSLTDDQPQHF.